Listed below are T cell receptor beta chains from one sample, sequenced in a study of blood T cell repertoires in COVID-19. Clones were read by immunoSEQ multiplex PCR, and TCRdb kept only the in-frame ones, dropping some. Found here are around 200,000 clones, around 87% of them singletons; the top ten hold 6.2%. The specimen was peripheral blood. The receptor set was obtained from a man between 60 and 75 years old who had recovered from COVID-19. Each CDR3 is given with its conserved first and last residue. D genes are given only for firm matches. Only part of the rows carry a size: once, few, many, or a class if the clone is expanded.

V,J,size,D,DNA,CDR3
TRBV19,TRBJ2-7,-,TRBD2,TGTGCCAGTTCGACTAGCAGGAGAGGTTTCCTCGGCGAGCAGTACTTC,CASSTSRRGFLGEQYF
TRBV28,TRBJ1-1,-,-,TGTGCCAGCAGTTTCGACAACGTGAACACTGAAGCTTTCTTT,CASSFDNVNTEAFF
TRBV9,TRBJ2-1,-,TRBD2,TGTGCCAGCAGCGCCACTTGGACTAGCGGGGGCTACAATGAGCAGTTCTTC,CASSATWTSGGYNEQFF
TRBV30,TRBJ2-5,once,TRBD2,TGTGCCTGGAGGCTAGCGGGGTCCCAAGAGACCCAGTACTTC,CAWRLAGSQETQYF
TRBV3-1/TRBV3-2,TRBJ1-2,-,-,TGTGCCAGCAGCCACCAGCAAAGGGACACACATTCCTATGGCTACACCTTC,CASSHQQRDTHSYGYTF
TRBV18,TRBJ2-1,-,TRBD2,TGTGCCAGCTCACCATCGATACTAGCGGGGGACTACTACAATGAGCAGTTCTTC,CASSPSILAGDYYNEQFF
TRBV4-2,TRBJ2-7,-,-,TGTGCCAGCAGCCCGTTTCCAGGGTCGAGCTCCTACGAGCAGTACTTC,CASSPFPGSSSYEQYF
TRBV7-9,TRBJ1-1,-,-,TGTGCCAGCAGCCGACCGGGTCTTAACACTGAAGCTTTCTTT,CASSRPGLNTEAFF
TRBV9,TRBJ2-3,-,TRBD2,TGTGCCAGCAGCCCTAGCGGGAGGCCCGTAGATACGCAGTATTTT,CASSPSGRPVDTQYF
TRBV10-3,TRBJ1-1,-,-,TGTGCCATCAGTGAGGCCGACGGGGGGGACACTGAAGCTTTCTTT,CAISEADGGDTEAFF
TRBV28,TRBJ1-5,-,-,TGTGCCAGTAACTCAGGGATTTATAGCAATCAGCCCCAGCATTTT,CASNSGIYSNQPQHF
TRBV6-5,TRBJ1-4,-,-,TGTGCCAGTAAGCTAGGTGGAACTAATGAAAAACTGTTTTTT,CASKLGGTNEKLFF
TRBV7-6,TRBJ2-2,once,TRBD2,TGTGCCAGCAGCTTAGGGCCGGGGGGGAACACCGGGGAGCTGTTTTTT,CASSLGPGGNTGELFF
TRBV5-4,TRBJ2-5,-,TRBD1,TGTGCCAGCAGCTCCACCGGGACAGAACAAGAGACCCAGTACTTC,CASSSTGTEQETQYF
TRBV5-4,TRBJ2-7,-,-,TGTGCCAGCAGCTTGGCGGCGGGGCTCGGGCAGTACTTC,CASSLAAGLGQYF
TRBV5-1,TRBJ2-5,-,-,TGCGCCAGCAGCTCCTCAGGGGGCGGGGGGACCCAGTACTTC,CASSSSGGGGTQYF
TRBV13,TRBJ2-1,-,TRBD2,TGTGCCAGCAGCCCGAGGGCGAGCGGGGGGGCTTTTGGGCTCAATGAGCAGTTCTTC,CASSPRASGGAFGLNEQFF
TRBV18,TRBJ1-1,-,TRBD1,TGTGCCAGCTCACCCCGACAGGGGAGTGACACTGAAGCTTTCTTT,CASSPRQGSDTEAFF